This T cell receptor (beta chain) was observed in a study of neurological immune-mediated disorders. Study conclusions and caveats: There were no CDR3 amino acid sequences shared by expanded clones across subjects, a result suggesting private repertoires in all groups.

Time point meaning: longitudinal time-point 2. The V end was cut by 5 bases, the J end by 7 bases, with 8 bases between. This CDR3 spans 11 amino acids. The table lists this clonotype with many counts. The target antigen is unknown. The making of cDNA relied on 5'RACE with 10-nucleotide random UMIs. In TCRdb, the 5' RACE reads were re-called with MiXCR into one record per CDR3 protein. The sample includes about 80,000 distinct CDR3 sequences, 5.8% seen only once; the top ten take roughly 7.9%. Sequencing input: PBMCs. The genes are TRBV12-3 or TRBV12-4 and TRBJ2-5; no definite D call. This TCR was recovered from a woman aged 60-75 years with multiple sclerosis. The CDR3 sequence: CASSSRWTQYF. CDR3 nucleotides: TGTGCCAGCAGTAGCCGATGGACCCAGTACTTC.